This record covers a single TCR beta chain. Antigen specificity is unknown. The table came from immunoSEQ multiplex PCR; TCRdb's copy has only in-frame clones and leaves some out. The sample carries about 16,000 clones, 82% recorded once. V dropped 4 bases and J dropped 10; count of bases not matched to a gene: 8. Germline CDR1 reads MNHNS; CDR2 reads SASEGT. CDR3 size: 15 residues. The data stem from a study of T cells in localized non-small cell lung cancer. Study findings and constraints: Uninvolved neighboring lung showed the greatest T cell clonality, exceeding tumor. As only one tumor region underwent sequencing, heterogeneity remains possible. Appearance in adjacent lung was seen for a median roughly 56 of the top 100 tumor clones. Increased T cell density in blood showed an association with longer overall survival.

The sample in question was peripheral blood, obtained before any cancer treatment. This TCR came from a male donor aged 60 or over with stage I lung adenocarcinoma. The J gene is TRBJ1-6, the V gene TRBV6-1; 9 bases align to TRBD1. The CDR3 region has the DNA TGTGCCAGCAGTGTACAACAGGGGGCTGGATCACCCCTCCACTTT. It specifies CASSVQQGAGSPLHF.